Below, 19 T cell receptor beta chains from the same sample are listed, as sequenced in a study of response to subunit inactivated influenza vaccine. From the RT-PCR reads, TCRdb called clonotypes with MiXCR, one entry per CDR3 protein. The sample has 750,000 to 850,000 distinct CDR3 sequences, around a sixth seen once. Sample: PBMCs from blood, taken roughly 5 days after vaccination. Source of these receptors: a middle-aged man who received an inactivated influenza vaccine.

The chain is built from TRBV2 and TRBJ2-2; TRBD2 agrees at 8 bases. The germline gives CDR1 SNHLY, CDR2 FYNNEI. This CDR3 is 16 amino acids long. V trimming: 4 bases; J trimming: 2 bases; junction bases outside the gene matches: 6. CDR3 nucleotide sequence: TGTGCCAGCAGTGCTACTAGCGGTCCAAACACCGGGGAGCTGTTTTTT. It translates to CASSATSGPNTGELFF.

This clonotype was counted many times. The rearrangement uses TRBV10-3 and TRBJ2-3; no definite D call. The CDR3 contains 12 residues. Germline loops: CDR1 ENHRY, CDR2 SYGVKD. V was clipped by 0 bases and J by 6 bases, with 4 bases between them. The CDR3 loop reads CAISESEDTQYF. The CDR3 bases are TGTGCCATCAGTGAGTCCGAGGATACGCAGTATTTT.

The chain has TRBV5-1 and TRBJ2-7, with D possibly being TRBD2 (6 bases). The length of the CDR3 is 14 residues. Between the trimmed V and J ends, which lost 7 bases and 1 base, there was a span of 15 bases. The germline gives CDR1 SGHRS, CDR2 YFSETQ. Here the CDR3 reads CASYAPGTSYEQYF. DNA for the CDR3: TGCGCCAGCTACGCTCCCGGGACTTCCTACGAGCAGTACTTC.

This clonotype was picked up a small number of times. The chain links TRBV15 to TRBJ2-1; D gene uncertain. V was clipped by 4 bases and J by 0 bases, with 13 bases between them. The CDR3 sequence is 16 residues long. The germline CDR1 and CDR2 sequences are LNHNV and YYDKDF (reference sequence). The CDR3 region has the DNA TGTGCCACCAGCACGAGGAGTCAATCCTCCTACAATGAGCAGTTCTTC. Encoded protein: CATSTRSQSSYNEQFF.

This sequence joins TRBV5-1 and TRBJ2-3; 7 bases agree with TRBD2. CDR3 length: 15 residues. Germline CDR1 reads SGHRS; CDR2 reads YFSETQ. The ends lost 1 base at V and 3 bases at J; junction bases unmatched: 5. For the CDR3, the DNA is TGCGCCAGCAGCTTGAGGCTGCGGGAGACAGATACGCAGTATTTT. It is translated as CASSLRLRETDTQYF. Together with reference TRBV5-1 and TRBJ2-3, the CDR3 gives the full variable domain: KAGVTQTPRYLIKTRGQQVTLSCSPISGHRSVSWYQQTPGQGLQFLFEYFSETQRNKGNFPGRFSGRQFSNSRSEMNVSTLELGDSALYLCASSLRLRETDTQYFGPGTRLTVL.

This sequence joins TRBV12-3 or TRBV12-4 and TRBJ2-1; D unclear. Trimming pared 3 bases from V and 6 bases from J, leaving 9 bases between. The CDR3 totals 13 residues. This CDR3 reads CASSLGRFNEQFF. The CDR3 nucleotides are TGTGCCAGCAGTTTGGGCAGATTCAATGAGCAGTTCTTC.

Note on this clonotype: The junction departs from the called germline gene at one end, perhaps through a read error. This chain uses TRBV29-1 with TRBJ2-3; D is ambiguous. The germline CDR1 and CDR2 sequences are SQVTM and ANQGSEA. CDR3 length equals 11 residues. The CDR3 reads CSVEEADTQYF. CDR3 in DNA: TGCAGCGTGGAAGAGGCAGATACGCAGTATTTT.

The chain uses TRBV20-1 and TRBJ2-7, with 8 bases aligning to TRBD1. The J segment lost 7 bases and the V segment lost 0 bases, leaving 11 bases of the junction unmatched. CDR3 length: 15 residues. Germline V CDR1 and CDR2: DFQATT, SNEGSKA (reference sequence). The CDR3 reads CSARDSRGPLREQYF. The CDR3 DNA reads TGCAGTGCTAGAGATAGCAGGGGGCCTTTAAGGGAGCAGTACTTC.

The chain employs TRBV10-3 and TRBJ2-6, with unresolved D. Germline V CDR1 and CDR2: ENHRY, SYGVKD. The CDR3 has 18 amino acids. Trimming cost V 3 bases and J 0 bases, with 15 bases left between them. The CDR3 DNA follows: TGTGCCATCAGTGAAGTCCGGAATCGAGTCTCTGGGGCCAACGTCCTGACTTTC. Translation: CAISEVRNRVSGANVLTF.

V is TRBV20-1 and J is TRBJ2-5, with TRBD1 matching over 9 bases. CDR3 size: 15 residues. The junction had 11 bases not matched to a gene; V was cut back by 6 bases and J by 3 bases. In germline, CDR1 is DFQATT, CDR2 SNEGSKA (reference sequence). DNA for the CDR3: TGCAGTGCCCCTCCCGGGACAGGGTCTAAAGAGACCCAGTACTTC. As protein: CSAPPGTGSKETQYF.

This clonotype showed up just a few times. V gene TRBV6-1 combines with J gene TRBJ2-7, with D perhaps matching TRBD1 (6 bases). The CDR3 runs 16 residues. V gave up 4 bases and J gave up 0 bases, with 16 bases separating them. The germline CDR1 and CDR2 sequences are MNHNS and SASEGT. The CDR3: CASSAGWGLGSYEQYF. In nucleotides, the CDR3 is TGTGCCAGCAGTGCCGGTTGGGGGCTAGGCTCCTACGAGCAGTACTTC.

This clonotype has a handful of counts. This chain links TRBV20-1 with TRBJ2-7; TRBD2 is a possible D gene (6 bases). Germline assignment: CDR1 DFQATT and CDR2 SNEGSKA (reference sequence). V was trimmed by 6 bases and J by 4 bases, leaving 13 bases between them. CDR3 length equals 12 residues. Here the CDR3 DNA reads TGCAGTGCCCAGGGACTTTCTTACGAGCAGTACTTC. Amino acid sequence: CSAQGLSYEQYF.

The chain combines TRBV7-2 with TRBJ2-2, with D perhaps TRBD2 (6 bases). Trimming took off 5 bases at V and 5 bases at J, with 15 bases between the two ends. The CDR3 has 15 residues. The germline V gene encodes CDR1 SGHTA and CDR2 FQGNSA. CDR3 protein: CASSGTLGGTGELFF. In DNA, the CDR3 is TGTGCCAGCAGCGGAACCCTCGGGGGTACCGGGGAGCTGTTTTTT. The full variable domain, rest sourced from reference TRBV7-2 and TRBJ2-2, is GAGVSQSPSNKVTEKGKDVELRCDPISGHTALYWYRQSLGQGLEFLIYFQGNSAPDKSGLPSDRFSAERTGGSVSTLTIQRTQQEDSAVYLCASSGTLGGTGELFFGEGSRLTVL.

A few counts support this clonotype. The V call is TRBV4-2, the J call TRBJ2-3; 14 positions match TRBD2. The CDR3 spans 19 residues. After removal of 3 bases from V and 3 bases from J, the junction contained 11 bases not matched to a gene. Per the germline V gene, CDR1 is LGHNA and CDR2 is YNFKEQ. The CDR3 region has the DNA TGTGCCAGCAGCCATGGGACTAGCGGGAGAACAAGGGGAACAGATACGCAGTATTTT. This sequence encodes CASSHGTSGRTRGTDTQYF.

This clonotype was seen a handful of times. This chain connects TRBV6-1 to TRBJ2-7; TRBD2 matches at 10 bases. CDR3 length: 13 amino acids. The J segment lost 4 bases and the V segment lost 6 bases, leaving 3 bases of the junction unmatched. The germline CDR1 and CDR2 sequences are MNHNS and SASEGT. The CDR3 region has the DNA TGTGCCAGCAGACCGGGACTAGCGTACGAGCAGTACTTC. This encodes CASRPGLAYEQYF.

The chain is built from TRBV7-9 and TRBJ2-2; D uncertain. CDR1 and CDR2 from the germline V gene are SEHNR and FQNEAQ (reference sequence). Between the trimmed V and J ends, which lost 4 bases and 5 bases, there was a span of 11 bases. CDR3 length: 14 amino acids. CDR3 DNA: TGTGCCAGCAGCTCACCGGAATTAACCGGGGAGCTGTTTTTT. Protein: CASSSPELTGELFF.

The DNA for the CDR3 is TGCAGTGCTAGAGATGCCCGGGGCGGGGGGTACAATGAGCAGTTCTTC. Amino acids: CSARDARGGGYNEQFF. V usage is TRBV20-1 and J usage is TRBJ2-1; 8 nucleotides match TRBD2. The CDR3 sequence is 16 residues long. With 0 bases clipped from V and 4 bases from J, the junction kept 8 bases outside the gene matches. Germline V CDR1 and CDR2: DFQATT, SNEGSKA (reference sequence).

In its sample, this clonotype was seen a few times. This rearrangement joins TRBV20-1 to TRBJ2-4; D gene ambiguous. Germline CDR1 reads DFQATT; CDR2 reads SNEGSKA (reference sequence). The CDR3 has 13 amino acids. Trimming stripped 7 bases from V and 0 bases from J, with 10 bases between. The CDR3 region is CSVTQVAKNIQYF. CDR3 nucleotides: TGCAGTGTTACCCAGGTAGCCAAAAACATTCAGTACTTC.

This clonotype was found a few times. The chain joins TRBV6-1 to TRBJ2-7, with D tentatively TRBD1 or TRBD2 (5 bases each). This CDR3 is 17 amino acids long. Trimming removed 2 bases at V and 3 bases at J, with 20 bases between. Germline CDR1 and CDR2: MNHNS and SASEGT. The CDR3 protein is CASSERSRGASYYEQYF. The CDR3 DNA is TGTGCCAGCAGTGAAAGGTCGAGGGGCGCGTCCTACTACGAGCAGTACTTC.